The rows below give T cell receptor beta chains drawn from one sample of a study of T cells after somatic rescue of genetic block. The assay was immunoSEQ multiplex PCR, and TCRdb's table has in-frame clones only and misses some. The sample carries 70,000 to 95,000 clones, around 89% recorded once. Sequenced material: peripheral blood mononuclear cells (PBMCs). These receptors all come from a young woman. The CDR3 runs from the conserved cysteine through the conserved F or W. Fields, in order: V gene, J gene, D gene, clone size, CDR3 protein, CDR3 DNA. D genes are given only for firm matches. Clone size is given for some rows only: seen once, a few or many times, or a class if the clone is expanded.

>TRBV27|TRBJ1-2|NA|NA
CASSFGSKNGYTF
TGTGCCAGCAGTTTCGGCAGTAAAAATGGCTACACCTTC
>TRBV5-4|TRBJ2-7|TRBD2|NA
CASRFASGRINEQYF
TGTGCCAGCAGGTTTGCTAGCGGGAGGATCAACGAGCAGTACTTC
>TRBV2|TRBJ2-7|NA|NA
CASTSLRVQYF
TGTGCCAGCACGAGCCTGAGGGTGCAGTACTTC
>TRBV5-4|TRBJ2-7|TRBD2|NA
CASSLGASGVEEQYF
TGTGCCAGCAGCTTGGGAGCTAGCGGAGTGGAAGAGCAGTACTTC
>TRBV29-1|TRBJ2-7|TRBD1|NA
CSVEGQGAYEQYF
TGCAGCGTTGAAGGACAGGGGGCCTACGAGCAGTACTTC
>TRBV2|TRBJ2-1|NA|NA
CASSDIGTFSYPDNEQFF
TGTGCCAGCAGTGACATTGGGACTTTTTCTTACCCTGACAATGAGCAGTTCTTC
>TRBV10-3|TRBJ2-7|NA|NA
CAIRSDGRRGQYF
TGTGCCATCAGGTCTGATGGCCGACGGGGGCAGTACTTC
>TRBV19|TRBJ1-5|NA|NA
CASSIIGQDNQPQHF
TGTGCCAGTAGTATAATAGGGCAGGACAATCAGCCCCAGCATTTT
>TRBV29-1|TRBJ2-7|NA|NA
CSVEGHSYEQYF
TGCAGCGTTGAAGGCCACTCCTACGAGCAGTACTTC
>TRBV7-3|TRBJ2-2|NA|few
CASSLGAAGELFF
TGTGCCAGCAGCCTGGGGGCGGCCGGGGAGCTGTTTTTT
>TRBV5-3|TRBJ1-5|NA|NA
CARSMADRRNQPQHF
TGTGCCAGAAGTATGGCCGACAGGCGCAATCAGCCCCAGCATTTT
>TRBV7-2|TRBJ2-1|NA|NA
CASSTQAGSHGSEQFF
TGTGCCAGCAGCACGCAAGCGGGTAGCCACGGTAGTGAGCAGTTCTTC
>TRBV11-2|TRBJ2-7|TRBD1|once
CASSQEDRVSEQYF
TGTGCCAGCAGCCAGGAGGACAGGGTTTCCGAGCAGTACTTC
>TRBV7-2|TRBJ2-7|TRBD1|few
CASSYTGAFEQYF
TGTGCCAGCAGCTATACAGGGGCGTTCGAGCAGTACTTC
>TRBV28|TRBJ2-7|NA|NA
CASSQPPAAVAYEQYF
TGTGCCAGCAGCCAGCCCCCGGCAGCGGTGGCATACGAGCAGTACTTC
>TRBV7-6|TRBJ2-7|NA|few
CASSFPPTYEQYF
TGTGCCAGCAGCTTCCCCCCCACATACGAGCAGTACTTC
>TRBV18|TRBJ2-7|NA|NA
CASSPPGIGSWYF
TGTGCCAGCTCACCCCCGGGGATAGGGAGCTGGTACTTC